The text below deals with one TCR beta chain. A junction boundary mismatches the germline segment, possibly from a read error. With the read ending 3 residues before the CDR3 end, the germline J gene is used to fill in that end. The sample has other DNA sequences that encode this CDR3 too. This CDR3 is built from 12 residues. Germline CDR1 and CDR2: SQVTM and ANQGSEA. The data were obtained in a study of T cells in women clearing cervical HPV infection. TCRdb's table, derived via immunoSEQ multiplex PCR, lists solely in-frame clones and lacks some. This listing includes tens of thousands of clones. V and J are TRBV29-1 and TRBJ1-3; D unresolved. The specimen was blood buffy coat. The receptor was isolated from a woman between 18 and 70 years old with a cervical HPV16 infection that either progressed to CIN3+ or cleared (not recorded which). The CDR3 sequence is CSVVGRSNTIYF. The part of the CDR3 DNA that was read is TGCAGCGTTGTGGGCAGGTCAAACACA.